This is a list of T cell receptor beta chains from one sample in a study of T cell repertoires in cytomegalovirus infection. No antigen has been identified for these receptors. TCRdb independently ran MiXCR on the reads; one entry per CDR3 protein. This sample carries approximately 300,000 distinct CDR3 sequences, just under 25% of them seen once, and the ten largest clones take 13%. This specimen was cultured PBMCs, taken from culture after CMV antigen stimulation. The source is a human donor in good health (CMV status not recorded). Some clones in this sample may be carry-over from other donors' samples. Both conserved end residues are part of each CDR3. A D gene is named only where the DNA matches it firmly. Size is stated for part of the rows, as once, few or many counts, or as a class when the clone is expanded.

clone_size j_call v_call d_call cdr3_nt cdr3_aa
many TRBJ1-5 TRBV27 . TGTGCCAGCAGCACTATCGGGGGTAGCAATCAGCCCCAGCATTTT CASSTIGGSNQPQHF
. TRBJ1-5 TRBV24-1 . TGTGCCACCACGGCAGATGGCAATCAGCCCCAGCATTTT CATTADGNQPQHF
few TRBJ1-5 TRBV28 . TGTGCCAGCACCACTCTAGGGCAGGTCGGAAATCAGCCCCAGCATTTT CASTTLGQVGNQPQHF
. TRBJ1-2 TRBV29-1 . TGCAGCGTCGTTCCGGTGCCCCATAACTATGGCTACACCTTC CSVVPVPHNYGYTF
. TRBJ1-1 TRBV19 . TGTGCCAGTAGTAGGATCGGGGGGACTGAAGCTTTCTTT CASSRIGGTEAFF
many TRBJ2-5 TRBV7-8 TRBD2 TGTGCCAGCAGACCGGGACTAGCGGGAAACCAAGAGACCCAGTACTTC CASRPGLAGNQETQYF
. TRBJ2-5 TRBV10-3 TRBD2 TGTGCCATCAGTGCGCGGACTAGCGAGACCCAGTACTTC CAISARTSETQYF
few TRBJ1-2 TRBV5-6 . TGTGCCAGCAGCTCGTATAGGAATGGCTACACCTTC CASSSYRNGYTF
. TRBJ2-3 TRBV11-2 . TGTGCCAGCAGCTTAGTCCCTCCCACAGATACGCAGTATTTT CASSLVPPTDTQYF
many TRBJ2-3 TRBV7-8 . TGTGCCAGCAGCTTAGCCCTTGATACGCAGTATTTT CASSLALDTQYF
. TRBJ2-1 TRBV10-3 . TGTGCCATCAGTGGGTTAGCGGAGTCACGTTACGATGAGCAGTTCTTC CAISGLAESRYDEQFF